This entry concerns a single T cell receptor beta chain. The PCR used 60 Vbeta and 13 Jbeta primers. Generated by immunoSEQ multiplex PCR, the TCRdb table keeps only in-frame clones and is missing some. The clone table shows about 140,000 clones, with the ten largest holding 0.9% to 1%. Germline loops: CDR1 SEHNR, CDR2 FQNEAQ (reference sequence). V gave up 5 bases and J gave up 6 bases, with 8 bases separating them. This CDR3 region has 11 residues. The source of the sample is a study of cytomegalovirus exposure and HLA in healthy donors. The V and J genes are TRBV7-9 and TRBJ2-7, with D unclear. This clonotype originated in a male donor in good health and CMV-seronegative. Material for sequencing was PBMCs. In nucleotides, the CDR3 is TGTGCCAGCAGCCCAGCGAGCGAGCAGTACTTC. Encoded protein: CASSPASEQYF.